At least ten counts were recorded for the clone carrying this T cell receptor (beta chain). Authors of the study amplified TCR beta CDR3 regions from RNA transcripts. The TCR CDR3 was amplified in a first-round RT-PCR using the HTBI primer set. MiXCR was run by TCRdb on the multiplex PCR reads, yielding one entry per CDR3 protein. The sample lists fewer than 800,000 distinct CDR3 sequences; about 15% were seen once. This entry belongs to a study of T cells in Graves' hyperthyroidism and ophthalmopathy. Study at large: Peripheral blood collection took place at initial diagnosis, before any treatment.

CDR1 is DFQATT and CDR2 is SNEGSKA in the germline V gene (reference sequence). Germline trimming cut 0 bases from V and 1 base from J; bases unmatched to any gene: 5. The CDR3 totals 16 residues. The TCR originated in a man aged 18 to 29 with Graves' hyperthyroidism. J is TRBJ2-2 and V is TRBV20-1; 7 bases are a match to TRBD2. The specimen sequenced was blood. The CDR3 is CSARDRASGNTGELFF. CDR3 DNA sequence: TGCAGTGCTAGAGATCGGGCTAGCGGGAACACCGGGGAGCTGTTTTTT.